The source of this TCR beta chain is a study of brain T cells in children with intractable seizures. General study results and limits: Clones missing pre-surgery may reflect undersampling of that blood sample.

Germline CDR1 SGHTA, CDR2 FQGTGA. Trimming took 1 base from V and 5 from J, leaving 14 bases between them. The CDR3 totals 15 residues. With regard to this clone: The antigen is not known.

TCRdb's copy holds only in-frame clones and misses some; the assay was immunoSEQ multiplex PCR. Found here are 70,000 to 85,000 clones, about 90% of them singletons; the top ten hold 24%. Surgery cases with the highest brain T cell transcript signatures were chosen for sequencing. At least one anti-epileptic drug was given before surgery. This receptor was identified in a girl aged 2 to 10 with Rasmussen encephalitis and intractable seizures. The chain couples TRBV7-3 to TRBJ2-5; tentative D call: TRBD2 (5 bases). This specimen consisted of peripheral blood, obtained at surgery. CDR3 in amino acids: CASSLNGITVETQYF. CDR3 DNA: TGTGCCAGCAGCTTAAACGGGATAACTGTGGAGACCCAGTACTTC.